This TCR beta chain stems from a study of cytomegalovirus exposure and HLA in healthy donors. Study-level information: Out of approximately 170 million T cells, an earlier analysis found about 100 million unique TCR beta sequences in total.

A multiplex PCR was run with 60 Vbeta primers and 13 Jbeta primers. Profiling relied on immunoSEQ multiplex PCR, and the TCRdb table lists in-frame clones only, not all of them. The sample shows about 76,000 clones, approximately 72% of them seen only once. Nominal health characterized the donors when sampled, though unrecorded immune exposures were likely. Germline-derived CDR1 and CDR2 are LGHNA and YNFKEQ. Trimming removed 2 bases at V and 8 bases at J, with 13 bases between. This CDR3 is 15 amino acids long. The V gene is TRBV4-2, the J gene TRBJ1-6; no firm D call. The sample taken for sequencing was PBMCs. The sequence was obtained from a woman aged 40 to 49 in good health and CMV-seropositive. As DNA, the CDR3 is TGTGCCAGCAGCCAACTTGACGGCGGGGATTCACCCCTCCACTTT. Translation: CASSQLDGGDSPLHF.